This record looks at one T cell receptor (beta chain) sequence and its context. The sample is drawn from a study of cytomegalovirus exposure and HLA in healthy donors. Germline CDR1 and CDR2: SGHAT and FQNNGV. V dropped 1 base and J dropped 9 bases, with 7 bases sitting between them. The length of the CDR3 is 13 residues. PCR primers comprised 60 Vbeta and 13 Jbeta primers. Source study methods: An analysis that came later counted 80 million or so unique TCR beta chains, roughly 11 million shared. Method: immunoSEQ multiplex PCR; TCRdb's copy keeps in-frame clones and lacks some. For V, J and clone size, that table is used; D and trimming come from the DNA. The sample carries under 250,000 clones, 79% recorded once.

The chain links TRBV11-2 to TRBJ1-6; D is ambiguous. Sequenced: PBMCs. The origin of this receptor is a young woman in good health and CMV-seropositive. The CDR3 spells CASSLGLGSPLHF. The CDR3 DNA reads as TGTGCCAGCAGCTTAGGGCTTGGTTCACCCCTCCACTTT.